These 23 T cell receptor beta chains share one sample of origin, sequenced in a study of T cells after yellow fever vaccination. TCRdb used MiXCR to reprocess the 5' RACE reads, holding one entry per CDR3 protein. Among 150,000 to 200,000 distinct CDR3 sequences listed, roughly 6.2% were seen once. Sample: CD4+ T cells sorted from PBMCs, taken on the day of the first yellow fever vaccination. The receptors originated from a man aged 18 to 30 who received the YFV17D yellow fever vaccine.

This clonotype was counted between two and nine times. The CDR3 loop is CASSLATGREETQYF. The CDR3 DNA reads TGTGCCAGCAGCTTAGCTACGGGGAGGGAGGAGACCCAGTACTTC. The genes are TRBV7-2 and TRBJ2-5; 7 bases are shared with TRBD2. The trim removed 0 bases at V and 5 bases at J, leaving 6 bases unmatched. This CDR3 is 15 amino acids long. CDR1 is SGHTA and CDR2 is FQGNSA in the germline V gene.

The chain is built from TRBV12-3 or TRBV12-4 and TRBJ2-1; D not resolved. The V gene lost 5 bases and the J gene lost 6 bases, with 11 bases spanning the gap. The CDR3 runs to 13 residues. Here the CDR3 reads CASSEDVLNEQFF. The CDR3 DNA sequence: TGTGCCAGCAGTGAGGATGTCCTCAATGAGCAGTTCTTC.

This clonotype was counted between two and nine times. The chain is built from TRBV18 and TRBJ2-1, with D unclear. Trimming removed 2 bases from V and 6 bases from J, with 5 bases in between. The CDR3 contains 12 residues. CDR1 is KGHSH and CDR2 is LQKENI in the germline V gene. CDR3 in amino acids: CASSPSGNEQFF. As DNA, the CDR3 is TGTGCCAGCTCACCATCCGGCAATGAGCAGTTCTTC.

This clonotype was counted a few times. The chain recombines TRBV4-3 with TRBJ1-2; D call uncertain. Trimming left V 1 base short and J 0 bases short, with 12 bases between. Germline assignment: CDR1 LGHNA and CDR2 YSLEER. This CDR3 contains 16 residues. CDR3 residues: CASSQVWAETNYGYTF. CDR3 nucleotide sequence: TGCGCCAGCAGCCAAGTATGGGCTGAGACTAACTATGGCTACACCTTC.

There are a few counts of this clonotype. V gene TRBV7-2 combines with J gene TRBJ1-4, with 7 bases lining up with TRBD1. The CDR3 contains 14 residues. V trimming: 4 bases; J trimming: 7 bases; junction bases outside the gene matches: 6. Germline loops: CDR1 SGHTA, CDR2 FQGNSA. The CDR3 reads CASSSQGGVEKLFF. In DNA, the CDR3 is TGTGCCAGCAGCTCCCAAGGGGGCGTTGAAAAACTGTTTTTT.

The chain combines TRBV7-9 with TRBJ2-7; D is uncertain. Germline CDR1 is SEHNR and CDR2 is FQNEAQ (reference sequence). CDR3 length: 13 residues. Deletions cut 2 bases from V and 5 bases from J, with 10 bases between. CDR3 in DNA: TGTGCCAGCAGCTTATCGTTCAGCCACGAGCAGTACTTC. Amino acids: CASSLSFSHEQYF.

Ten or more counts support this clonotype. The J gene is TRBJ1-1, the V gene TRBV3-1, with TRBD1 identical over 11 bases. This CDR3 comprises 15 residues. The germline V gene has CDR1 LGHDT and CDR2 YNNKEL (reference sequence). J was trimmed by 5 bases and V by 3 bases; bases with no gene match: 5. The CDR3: CASSHTGTGGTEAFF. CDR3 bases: TGTGCCAGCAGCCACACCGGGACAGGGGGGACTGAAGCTTTCTTT.

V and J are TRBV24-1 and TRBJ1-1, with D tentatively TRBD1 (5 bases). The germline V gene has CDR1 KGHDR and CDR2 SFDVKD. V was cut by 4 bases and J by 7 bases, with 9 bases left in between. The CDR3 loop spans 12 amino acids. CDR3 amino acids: CATSDPGSEAFF. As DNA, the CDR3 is TGTGCCACCAGTGACCCAGGGAGTGAAGCTTTCTTT.

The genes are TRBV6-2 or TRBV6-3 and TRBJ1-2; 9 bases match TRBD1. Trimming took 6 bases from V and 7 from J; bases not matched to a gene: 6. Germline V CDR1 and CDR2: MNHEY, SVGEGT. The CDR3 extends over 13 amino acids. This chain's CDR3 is CASRDTGGRGYTF. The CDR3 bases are TGTGCCAGCAGGGACACAGGGGGCCGTGGCTACACCTTC.

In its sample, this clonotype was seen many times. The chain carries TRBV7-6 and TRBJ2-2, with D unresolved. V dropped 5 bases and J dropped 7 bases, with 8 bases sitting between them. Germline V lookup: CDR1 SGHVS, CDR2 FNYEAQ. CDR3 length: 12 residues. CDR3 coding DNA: TGTGCCAGCAGCCCCTTTATCGGGGAGCTGTTTTTT. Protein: CASSPFIGELFF.

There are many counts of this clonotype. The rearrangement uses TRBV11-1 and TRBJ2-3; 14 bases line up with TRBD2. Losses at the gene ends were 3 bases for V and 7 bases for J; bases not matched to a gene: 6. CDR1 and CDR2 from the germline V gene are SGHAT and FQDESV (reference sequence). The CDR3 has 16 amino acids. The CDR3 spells CASSLTSGGAWNTQYF. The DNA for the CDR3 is TGTGCCAGCAGCTTGACTAGCGGGGGGGCCTGGAATACGCAGTATTTT.

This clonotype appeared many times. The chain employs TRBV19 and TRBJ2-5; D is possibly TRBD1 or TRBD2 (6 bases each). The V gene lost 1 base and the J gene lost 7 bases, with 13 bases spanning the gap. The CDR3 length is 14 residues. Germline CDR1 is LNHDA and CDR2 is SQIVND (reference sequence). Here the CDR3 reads CASSIAGAGGTQYF. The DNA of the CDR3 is TGTGCCAGTAGTATAGCAGGGGCCGGGGGGACCCAGTACTTC.

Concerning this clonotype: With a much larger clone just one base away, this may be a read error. This chain's CDR3 is CASSQWGGTQYF. As DNA, the CDR3 is TGTGCCAGCAGCCAATGGGGAGGGACGCAGTATTTT. This chain links TRBV3-1 with TRBJ2-3; TRBD2 matches 7 bases. The CDR3 spans 12 residues. Unmatched junction bases numbered 2, after V lost 2 bases and J lost 9 bases. From germline, CDR1 is LGHDT and CDR2 YNNKEL (reference sequence).

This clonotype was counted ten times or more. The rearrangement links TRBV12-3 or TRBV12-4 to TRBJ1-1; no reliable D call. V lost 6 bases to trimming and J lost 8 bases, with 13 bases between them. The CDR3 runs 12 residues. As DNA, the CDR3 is TGTGCCAGCAGGCTTCGAGGATCGGAAGCTTTCTTT. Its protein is CASRLRGSEAFF.

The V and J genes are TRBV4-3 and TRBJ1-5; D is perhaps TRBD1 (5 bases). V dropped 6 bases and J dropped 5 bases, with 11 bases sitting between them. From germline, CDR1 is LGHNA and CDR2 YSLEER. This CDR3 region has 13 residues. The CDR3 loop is CASSYQTDQPQHF. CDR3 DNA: TGCGCCAGCAGTTACCAGACAGATCAGCCCCAGCATTTT.

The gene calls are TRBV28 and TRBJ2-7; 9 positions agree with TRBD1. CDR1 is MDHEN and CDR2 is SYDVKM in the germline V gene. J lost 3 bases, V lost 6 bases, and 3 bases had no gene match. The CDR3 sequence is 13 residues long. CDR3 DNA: TGTGCCAGCAGCCGGGGACAGGGCTACGAGCAGTACGTC. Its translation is CASSRGQGYEQYV.

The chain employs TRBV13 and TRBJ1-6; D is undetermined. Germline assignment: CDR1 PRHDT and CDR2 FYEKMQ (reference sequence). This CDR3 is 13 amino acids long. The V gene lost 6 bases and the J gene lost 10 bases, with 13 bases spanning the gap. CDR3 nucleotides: TGTGCCAGCAGGGTCGGGGAGGGATCACCCCTCCACTTT. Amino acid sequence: CASRVGEGSPLHF. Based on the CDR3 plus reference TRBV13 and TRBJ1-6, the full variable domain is AAGVIQSPRHLIKEKRETATLKCYPIPRHDTVYWYQQGPGQDPQFLISFYEKMQSDKGSIPDRFSAQQFSDYHSELNMSSLELGDSALYFCASRVGEGSPLHFGNGTRLTVT.

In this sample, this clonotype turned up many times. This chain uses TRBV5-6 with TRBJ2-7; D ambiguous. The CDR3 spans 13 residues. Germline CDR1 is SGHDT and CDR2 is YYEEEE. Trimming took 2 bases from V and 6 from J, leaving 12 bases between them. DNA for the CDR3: TGTGCCAGCAGCTTTAGTTCAGGTGGCGAGCAGTACGTC. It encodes CASSFSSGGEQYV.

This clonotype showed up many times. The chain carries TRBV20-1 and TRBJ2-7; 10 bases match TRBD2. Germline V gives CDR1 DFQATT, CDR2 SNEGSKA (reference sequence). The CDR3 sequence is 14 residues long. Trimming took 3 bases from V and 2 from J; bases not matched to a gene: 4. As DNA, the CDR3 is TGCAGTGCTAGGTCTAGCGGGGGCACCTACGAGCAGTACTTC. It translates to CSARSSGGTYEQYF.

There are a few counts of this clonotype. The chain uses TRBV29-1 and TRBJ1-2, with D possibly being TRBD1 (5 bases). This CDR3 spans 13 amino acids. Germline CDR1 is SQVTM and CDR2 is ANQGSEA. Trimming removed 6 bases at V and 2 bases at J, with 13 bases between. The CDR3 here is CSVQYRLNYGYTF. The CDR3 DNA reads TGCAGCGTACAATACAGGTTAAACTATGGCTACACCTTC.

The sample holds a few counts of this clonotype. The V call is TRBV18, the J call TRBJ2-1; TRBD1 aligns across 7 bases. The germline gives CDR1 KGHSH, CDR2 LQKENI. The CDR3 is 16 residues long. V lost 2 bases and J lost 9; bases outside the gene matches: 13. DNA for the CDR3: TGTGCCAGCTCACCATCTGCGCAGGGGGAGTTAGGTGAGCAGTTCTTC. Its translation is CASSPSAQGELGEQFF.

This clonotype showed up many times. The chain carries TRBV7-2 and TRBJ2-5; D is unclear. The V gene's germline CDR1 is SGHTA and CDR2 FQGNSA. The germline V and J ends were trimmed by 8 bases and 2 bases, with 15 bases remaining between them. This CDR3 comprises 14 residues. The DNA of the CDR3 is TGTGCCAGCGATCCTACTAACGGGCAAGAGACCCAGTACTTC. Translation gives CASDPTNGQETQYF.

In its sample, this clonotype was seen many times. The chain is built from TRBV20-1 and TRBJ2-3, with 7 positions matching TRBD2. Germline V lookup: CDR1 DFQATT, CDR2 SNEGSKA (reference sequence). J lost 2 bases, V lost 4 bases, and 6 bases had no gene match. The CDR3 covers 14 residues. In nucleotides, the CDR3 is TGCAGTGCTACTGCGGGGGTACCCACAGATACGCAGTATTTT. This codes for CSATAGVPTDTQYF.